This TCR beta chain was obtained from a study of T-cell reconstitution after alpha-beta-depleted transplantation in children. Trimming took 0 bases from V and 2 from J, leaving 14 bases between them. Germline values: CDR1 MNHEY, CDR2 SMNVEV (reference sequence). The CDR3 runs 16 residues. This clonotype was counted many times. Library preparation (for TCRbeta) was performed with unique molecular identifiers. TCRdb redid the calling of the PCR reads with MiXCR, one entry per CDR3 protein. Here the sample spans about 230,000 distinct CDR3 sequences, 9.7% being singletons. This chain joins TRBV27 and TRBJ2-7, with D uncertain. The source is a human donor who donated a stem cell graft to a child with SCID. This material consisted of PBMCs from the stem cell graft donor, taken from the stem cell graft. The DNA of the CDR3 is TGTGCCAGCAGTTTATCGGGTGGGCGAGGCACCTACGAGCAGTACTTC. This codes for CASSLSGGRGTYEQYF.